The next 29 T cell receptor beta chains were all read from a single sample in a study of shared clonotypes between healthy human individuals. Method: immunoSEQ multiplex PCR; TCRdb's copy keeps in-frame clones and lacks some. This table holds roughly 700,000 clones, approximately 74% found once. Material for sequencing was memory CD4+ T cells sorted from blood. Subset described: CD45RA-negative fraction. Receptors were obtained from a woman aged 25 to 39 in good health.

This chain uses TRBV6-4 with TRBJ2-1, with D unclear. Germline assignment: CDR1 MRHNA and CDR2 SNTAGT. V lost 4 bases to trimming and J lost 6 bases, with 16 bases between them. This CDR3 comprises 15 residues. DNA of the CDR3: TGTGCCAGCAGTGTTGGGGAACAGACTTTCAATGAGCAGTTCTTC. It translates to CASSVGEQTFNEQFF.

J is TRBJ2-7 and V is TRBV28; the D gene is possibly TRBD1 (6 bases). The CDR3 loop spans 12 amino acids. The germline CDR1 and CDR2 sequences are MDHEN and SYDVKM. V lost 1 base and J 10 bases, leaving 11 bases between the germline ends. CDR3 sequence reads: CASSLSRDIQYF. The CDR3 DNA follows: TGTGCCAGCAGTTTATCCCGGGACATACAGTACTTC.

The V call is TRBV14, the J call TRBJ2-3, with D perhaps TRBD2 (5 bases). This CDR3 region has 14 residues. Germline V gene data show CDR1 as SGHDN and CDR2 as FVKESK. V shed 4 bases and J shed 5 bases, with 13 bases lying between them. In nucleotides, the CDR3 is TGTGCCAGCAGCCTTGAGTGGGCGGGAGATACGCAGTATTTT. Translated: CASSLEWAGDTQYF.

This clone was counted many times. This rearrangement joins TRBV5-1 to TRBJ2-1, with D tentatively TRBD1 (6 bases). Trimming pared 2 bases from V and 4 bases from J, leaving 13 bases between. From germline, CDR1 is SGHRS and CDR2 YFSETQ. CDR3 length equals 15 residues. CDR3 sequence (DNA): TGCGCCAGCAGCTTTAGTTCACAGGGATACAATGAGCAGTTCTTC. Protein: CASSFSSQGYNEQFF.

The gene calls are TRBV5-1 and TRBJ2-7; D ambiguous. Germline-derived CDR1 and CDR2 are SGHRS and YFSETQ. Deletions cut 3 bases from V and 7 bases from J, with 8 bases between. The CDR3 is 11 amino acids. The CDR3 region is CASSYLSEQYF. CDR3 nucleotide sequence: TGCGCCAGCAGCTACCTTTCTGAGCAGTACTTC. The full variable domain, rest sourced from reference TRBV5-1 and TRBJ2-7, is KAGVTQTPRYLIKTRGQQVTLSCSPISGHRSVSWYQQTPGQGLQFLFEYFSETQRNKGNFPGRFSGRQFSNSRSEMNVSTLELGDSALYLCASSYLSEQYFGPGTRLTVT.

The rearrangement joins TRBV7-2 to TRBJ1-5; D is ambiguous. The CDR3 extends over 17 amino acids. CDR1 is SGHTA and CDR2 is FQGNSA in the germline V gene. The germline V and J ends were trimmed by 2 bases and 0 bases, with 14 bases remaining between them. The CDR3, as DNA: TGTGCCAGCAGCTTATTATCAAGCCCTTATAGCAATCAGCCCCAGCATTTT. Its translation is CASSLLSSPYSNQPQHF. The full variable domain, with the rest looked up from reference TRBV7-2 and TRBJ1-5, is GAGVSQSPSNKVTEKGKDVELRCDPISGHTALYWYRQSLGQGLEFLIYFQGNSAPDKSGLPSDRFSAERTGGSVSTLTIQRTQQEDSAVYLCASSLLSSPYSNQPQHFGDGTRLSIL.

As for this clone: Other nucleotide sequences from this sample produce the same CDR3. The CDR3 sequence: CASSPPTGRQPQHF. As DNA, the CDR3 is TGTGCCAGCTCACCACCAACCGGGCGTCAGCCCCAGCATTTT. The rearrangement joins TRBV18 to TRBJ1-5; D uncertain. The CDR3 loop spans 14 amino acids. Germline V gene sequence: CDR1 KGHSH, CDR2 LQKENI. V lost 0 bases and J lost 6, with 9 bases in between. Full variable domain (rest looked up from reference TRBV18 and TRBJ1-5): NAGVMQNPRHLVRRRGQEARLRCSPMKGHSHVYWYRQLPEEGLKFMVYLQKENIIDESGMPKERFSAEFPKEGPSILRIQQVVRGDSAAYFCASSPPTGRQPQHFGDGTRLSIL.

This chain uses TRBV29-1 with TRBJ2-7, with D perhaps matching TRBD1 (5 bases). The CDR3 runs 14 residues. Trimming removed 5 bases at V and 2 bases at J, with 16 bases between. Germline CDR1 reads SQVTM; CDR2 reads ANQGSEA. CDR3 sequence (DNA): TGCAGCGTTCAAAAGGGGATCCGAACCTACGAGCAGTACTTC. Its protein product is CSVQKGIRTYEQYF.

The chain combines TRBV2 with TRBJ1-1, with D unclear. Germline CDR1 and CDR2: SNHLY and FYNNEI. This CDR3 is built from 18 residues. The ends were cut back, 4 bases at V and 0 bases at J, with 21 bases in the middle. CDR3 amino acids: CASSAVGMLYGLNTEAFF. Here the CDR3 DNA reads TGTGCCAGCAGTGCCGTAGGGATGTTGTATGGCTTGAACACTGAAGCTTTCTTT. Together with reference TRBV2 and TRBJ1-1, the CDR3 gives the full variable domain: EPEVTQTPSHQVTQMGQEVILRCVPISNHLYFYWYRQILGQKVEFLVSFYNNEISEKSEIFDDQFSVERPDGSNFTLKIRSTKLEDSAMYFCASSAVGMLYGLNTEAFFGQGTRLTVV.

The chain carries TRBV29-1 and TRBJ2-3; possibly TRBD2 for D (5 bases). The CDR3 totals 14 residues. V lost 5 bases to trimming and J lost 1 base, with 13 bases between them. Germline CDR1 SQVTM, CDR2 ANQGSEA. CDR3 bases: TGCAGCGTTTGGCTAGCACTAGGCACAGATACGCAGTATTTT. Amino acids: CSVWLALGTDTQYF.

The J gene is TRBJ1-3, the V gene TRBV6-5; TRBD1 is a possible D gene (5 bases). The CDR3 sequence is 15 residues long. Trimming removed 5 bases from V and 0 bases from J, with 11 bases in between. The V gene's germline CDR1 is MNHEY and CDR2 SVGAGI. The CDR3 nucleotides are TGTGCCAGCAGTGGGACCGGGAGCTCTGGAAACACCATATATTTT. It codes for CASSGTGSSGNTIYF.

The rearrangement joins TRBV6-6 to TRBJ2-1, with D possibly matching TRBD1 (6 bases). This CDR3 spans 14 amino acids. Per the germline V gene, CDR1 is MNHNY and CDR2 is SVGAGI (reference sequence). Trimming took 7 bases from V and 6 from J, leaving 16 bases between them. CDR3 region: CASTAPGVGNEQFF. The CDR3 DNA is TGTGCCAGCACCGCCCCAGGGGTAGGCAATGAGCAGTTCTTC.

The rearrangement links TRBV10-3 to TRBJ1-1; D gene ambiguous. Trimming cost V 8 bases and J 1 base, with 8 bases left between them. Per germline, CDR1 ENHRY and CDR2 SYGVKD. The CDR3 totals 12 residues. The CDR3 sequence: CAIGEPNTEAFF. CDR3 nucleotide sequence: TGTGCCATCGGGGAACCGAACACTGAAGCTTTCTTT.

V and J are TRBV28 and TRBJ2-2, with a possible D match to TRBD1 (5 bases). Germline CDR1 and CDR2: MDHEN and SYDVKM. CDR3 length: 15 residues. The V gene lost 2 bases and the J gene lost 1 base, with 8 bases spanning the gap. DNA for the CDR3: TGTGCCAGCAGTTTAGACAGCAGGAACACCGGGGAGCTGTTTTTT. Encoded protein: CASSLDSRNTGELFF.

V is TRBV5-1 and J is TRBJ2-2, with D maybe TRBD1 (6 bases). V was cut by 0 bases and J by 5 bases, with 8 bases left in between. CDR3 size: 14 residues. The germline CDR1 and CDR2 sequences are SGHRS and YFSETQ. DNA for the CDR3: TGCGCCAGCAGCTTGGACAGGGTGACCGGGGAGCTGTTTTTT. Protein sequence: CASSLDRVTGELFF.

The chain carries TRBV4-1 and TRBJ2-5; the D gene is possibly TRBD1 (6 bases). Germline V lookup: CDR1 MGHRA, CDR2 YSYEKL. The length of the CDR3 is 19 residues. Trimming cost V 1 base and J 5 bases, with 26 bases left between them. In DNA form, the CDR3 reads TGCGCCAGCAGCCAAGGGGGGCTTCTAGGGGGAGTGATCGGGGAGACCCAGTACTTC. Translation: CASSQGGLLGGVIGETQYF.

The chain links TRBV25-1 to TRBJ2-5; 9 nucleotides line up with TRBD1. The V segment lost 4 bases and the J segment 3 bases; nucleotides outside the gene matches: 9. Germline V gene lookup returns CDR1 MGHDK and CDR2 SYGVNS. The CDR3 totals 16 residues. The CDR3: CASSGPRTGAKETQYF. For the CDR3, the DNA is TGTGCCAGCAGTGGACCCCGGACAGGGGCGAAAGAGACCCAGTACTTC. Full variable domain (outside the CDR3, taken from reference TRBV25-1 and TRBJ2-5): EADIYQTPRYLVIGTGKKITLECSQTMGHDKMYWYQQDPGMELHLIHYSYGVNSTEKGDLSSESTVSRIRTEHFPLTLESARPSHTSQYLCASSGPRTGAKETQYFGPGTRLLVL.

The CDR3 region is CASSVNRPEVAYNEQFF. The CDR3 DNA sequence: TGCGCCAGCAGCGTAAACCGGCCGGAGGTCGCTTACAATGAGCAGTTCTTC. The rearrangement uses TRBV5-1 and TRBJ2-1, with D possibly matching TRBD2 (5 bases). The CDR3 is 17 amino acids. Germline-derived CDR1 and CDR2 are SGHRS and YFSETQ. Between the trimmed V and J ends, which lost 4 bases and 4 bases, there was a span of 21 bases.

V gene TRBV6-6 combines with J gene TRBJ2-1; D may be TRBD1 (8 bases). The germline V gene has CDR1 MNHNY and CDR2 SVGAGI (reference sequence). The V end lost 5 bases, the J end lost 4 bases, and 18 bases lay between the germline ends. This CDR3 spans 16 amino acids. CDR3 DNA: TGTGCCAGCAGTCACAGGGGGGGGGCTGGGTACAATGAGCAGTTCTTC. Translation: CASSHRGGAGYNEQFF.

CDR3 sequence (DNA): TGTGCCAGCGGGACAGGGGCCCCCACTAATGAAAAACTGTTTTTT. This encodes CASGTGAPTNEKLFF. The chain has TRBV2 and TRBJ1-4; 10 bases agree with TRBD1. The germline V gene has CDR1 SNHLY and CDR2 FYNNEI. CDR3 length: 15 amino acids. V gave up 8 bases and J gave up 2 bases; unmatched junction bases: 5.

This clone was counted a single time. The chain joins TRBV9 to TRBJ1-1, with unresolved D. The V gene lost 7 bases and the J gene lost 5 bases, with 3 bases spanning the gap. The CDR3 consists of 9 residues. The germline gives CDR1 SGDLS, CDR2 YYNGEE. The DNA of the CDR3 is TGTGCCAGCCCTACTGAAGCTTTCTTT. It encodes CASPTEAFF.

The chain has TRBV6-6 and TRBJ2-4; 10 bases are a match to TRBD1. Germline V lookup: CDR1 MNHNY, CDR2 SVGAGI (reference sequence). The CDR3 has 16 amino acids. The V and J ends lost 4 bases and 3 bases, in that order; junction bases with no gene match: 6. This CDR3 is CASSSGTGVVKNIQYF. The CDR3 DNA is TGTGCCAGCAGTTCCGGGACAGGGGTAGTCAAAAACATTCAGTACTTC.

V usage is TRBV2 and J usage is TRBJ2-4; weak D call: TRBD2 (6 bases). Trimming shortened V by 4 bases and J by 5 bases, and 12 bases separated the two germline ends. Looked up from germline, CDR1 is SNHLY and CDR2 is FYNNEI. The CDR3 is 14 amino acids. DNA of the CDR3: TGTGCCAGCAGTGGCCGGGGAGGACAAAACATTCAGTACTTC. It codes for CASSGRGGQNIQYF.

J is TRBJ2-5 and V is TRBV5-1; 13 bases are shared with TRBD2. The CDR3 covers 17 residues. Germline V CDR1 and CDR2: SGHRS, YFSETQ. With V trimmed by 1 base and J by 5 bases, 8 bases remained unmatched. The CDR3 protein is CASSLSGTSGTWETQYF. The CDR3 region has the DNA TGCGCCAGCAGCTTGTCGGGGACTAGCGGGACCTGGGAGACCCAGTACTTC.

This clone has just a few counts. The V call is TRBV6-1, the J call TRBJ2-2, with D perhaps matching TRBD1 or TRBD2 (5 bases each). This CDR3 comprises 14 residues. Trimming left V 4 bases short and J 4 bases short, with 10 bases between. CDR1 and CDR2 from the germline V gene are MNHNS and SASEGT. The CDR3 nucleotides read TGTGCCAGCAGTGTTGGGGGTAGCACCGGGGAGCTGTTTTTT. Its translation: CASSVGGSTGELFF.

The CDR3 reads CASTATSGSVVHEQYF. The CDR3 DNA reads as TGTGCCAGCACCGCTACTAGCGGGAGTGTGGTCCACGAGCAGTACTTC. The chain couples TRBV27 to TRBJ2-7, with 11 bases matching TRBD2. The CDR3 consists of 16 residues. Germline V lookup: CDR1 MNHEY, CDR2 SMNVEV (reference sequence). Trimming took 7 bases from V and 5 from J; bases not matched to a gene: 13.

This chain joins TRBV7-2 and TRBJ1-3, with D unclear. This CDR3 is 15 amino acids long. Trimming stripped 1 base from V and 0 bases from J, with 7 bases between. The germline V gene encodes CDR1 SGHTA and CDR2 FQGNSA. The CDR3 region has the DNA TGTGCCAGCAGCTTAGGTCCAGGCTCTGGAAACACCATATATTTT. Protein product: CASSLGPGSGNTIYF.

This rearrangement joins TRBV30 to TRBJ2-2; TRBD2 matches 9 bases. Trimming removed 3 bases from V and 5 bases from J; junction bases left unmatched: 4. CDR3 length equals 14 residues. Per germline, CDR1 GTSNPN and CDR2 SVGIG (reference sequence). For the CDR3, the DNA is TGTGCCTGGAGCCCGGGACTAGCTACCGGGGAGCTGTTTTTT. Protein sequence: CAWSPGLATGELFF.

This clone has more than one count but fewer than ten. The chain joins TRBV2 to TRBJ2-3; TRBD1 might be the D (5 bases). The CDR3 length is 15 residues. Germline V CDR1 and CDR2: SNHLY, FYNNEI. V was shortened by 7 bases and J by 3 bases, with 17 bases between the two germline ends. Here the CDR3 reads CASTVWQGTTDTQYF. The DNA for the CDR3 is TGTGCCAGCACGGTCTGGCAGGGTACAACAGATACGCAGTATTTT.